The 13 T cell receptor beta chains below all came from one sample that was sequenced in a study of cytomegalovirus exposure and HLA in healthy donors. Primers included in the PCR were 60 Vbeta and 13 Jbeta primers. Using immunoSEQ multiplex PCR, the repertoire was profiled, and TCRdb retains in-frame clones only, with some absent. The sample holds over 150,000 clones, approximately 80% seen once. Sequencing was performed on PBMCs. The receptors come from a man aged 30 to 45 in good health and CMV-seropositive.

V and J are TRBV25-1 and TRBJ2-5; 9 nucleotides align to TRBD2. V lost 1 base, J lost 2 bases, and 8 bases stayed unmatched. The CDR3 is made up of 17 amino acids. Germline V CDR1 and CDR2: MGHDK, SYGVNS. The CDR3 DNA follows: TGTGCCAGCAGTGAATCAGGTAGCGGGAGACGGCAAGAGACCCAGTACTTC. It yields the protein CASSESGSGRRQETQYF.

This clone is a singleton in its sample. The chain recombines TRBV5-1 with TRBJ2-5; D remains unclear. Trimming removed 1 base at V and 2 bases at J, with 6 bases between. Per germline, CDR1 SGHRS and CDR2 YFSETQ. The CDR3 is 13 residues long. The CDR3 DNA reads TGCGCCAGCAGCTTGCCCCAGCAAGAGACCCAGTACTTC. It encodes CASSLPQQETQYF.

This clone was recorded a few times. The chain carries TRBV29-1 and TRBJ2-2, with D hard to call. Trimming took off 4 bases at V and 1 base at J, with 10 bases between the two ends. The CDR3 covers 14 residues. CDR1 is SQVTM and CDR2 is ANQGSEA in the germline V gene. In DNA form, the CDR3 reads TGCAGCGTTGGGTCCCTCGGGAACACCGGGGAGCTGTTTTTT. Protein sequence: CSVGSLGNTGELFF.

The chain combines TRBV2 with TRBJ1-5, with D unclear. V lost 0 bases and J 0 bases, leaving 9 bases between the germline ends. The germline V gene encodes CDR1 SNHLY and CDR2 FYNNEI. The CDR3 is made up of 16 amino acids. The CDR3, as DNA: TGTGCCAGCAGTGAAGCCCCTTTATATAGCAATCAGCCCCAGCATTTT. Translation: CASSEAPLYSNQPQHF.

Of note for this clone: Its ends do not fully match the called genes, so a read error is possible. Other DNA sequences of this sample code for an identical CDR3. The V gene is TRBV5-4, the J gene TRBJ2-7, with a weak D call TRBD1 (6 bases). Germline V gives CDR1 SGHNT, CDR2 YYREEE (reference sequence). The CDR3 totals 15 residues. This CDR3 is CASSLDRQAVYEQYF. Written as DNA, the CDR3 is TGTGCCAGCAGCTTGGACCGACAGGCCGTCTACGAGCAGTACTTT.

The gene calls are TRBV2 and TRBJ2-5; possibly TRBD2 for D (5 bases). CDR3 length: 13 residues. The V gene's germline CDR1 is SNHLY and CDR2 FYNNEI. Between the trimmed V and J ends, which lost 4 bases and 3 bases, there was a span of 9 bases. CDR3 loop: CASSGEGKETQYF. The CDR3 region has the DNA TGTGCCAGCAGTGGTGAGGGAAAAGAGACCCAGTACTTC.

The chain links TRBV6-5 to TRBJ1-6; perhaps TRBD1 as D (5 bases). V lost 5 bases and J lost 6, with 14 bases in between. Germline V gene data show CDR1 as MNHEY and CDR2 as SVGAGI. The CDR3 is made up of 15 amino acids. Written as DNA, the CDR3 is TGTGCCAGCAGTGCTGTAGGCAGGGCTAATTCACCCCTCCACTTT. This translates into CASSAVGRANSPLHF.

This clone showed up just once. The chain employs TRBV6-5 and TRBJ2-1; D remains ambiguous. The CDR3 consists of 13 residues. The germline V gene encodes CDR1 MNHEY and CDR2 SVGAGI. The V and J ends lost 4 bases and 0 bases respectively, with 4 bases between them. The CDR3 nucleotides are TGTGCCAGCAGTTCAAACTCCTACAATGAGCAGTTCTTC. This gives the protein CASSSNSYNEQFF.

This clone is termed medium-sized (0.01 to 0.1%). The CDR3 DNA is TGTGCCAGCAGCCCAGGGACAGGGGGAAATGAGCAGTTCTTC. It encodes CASSPGTGGNEQFF. The gene calls are TRBV5-6 and TRBJ2-1; 11 bases fit TRBD1. Germline assignment: CDR1 SGHDT and CDR2 YYEEEE. V was clipped by 4 bases and J by 7 bases; unmatched bases: 4. The CDR3 extends over 14 amino acids.

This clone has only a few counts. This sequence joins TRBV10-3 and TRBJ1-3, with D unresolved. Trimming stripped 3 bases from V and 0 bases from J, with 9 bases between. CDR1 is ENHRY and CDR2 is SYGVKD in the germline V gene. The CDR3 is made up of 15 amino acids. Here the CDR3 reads CAISDGSSSGNTIYF. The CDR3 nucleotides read TGTGCCATCAGTGACGGTTCAAGCTCTGGAAACACCATATATTTT.

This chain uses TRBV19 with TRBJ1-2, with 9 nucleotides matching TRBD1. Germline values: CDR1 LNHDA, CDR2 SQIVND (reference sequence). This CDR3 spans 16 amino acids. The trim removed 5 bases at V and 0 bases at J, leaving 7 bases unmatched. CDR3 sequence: CASSWDRDYSNYGYTF. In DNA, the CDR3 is TGTGCCAGTAGTTGGGACAGGGACTATTCTAACTATGGCTACACCTTC.

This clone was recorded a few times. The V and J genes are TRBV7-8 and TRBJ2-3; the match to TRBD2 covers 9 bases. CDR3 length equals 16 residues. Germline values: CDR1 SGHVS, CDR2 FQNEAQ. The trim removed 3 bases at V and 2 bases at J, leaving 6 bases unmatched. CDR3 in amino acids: CASSFPTSGHTDTQYF. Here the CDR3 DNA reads TGTGCCAGCAGCTTCCCGACTAGCGGCCACACAGATACGCAGTATTTT.

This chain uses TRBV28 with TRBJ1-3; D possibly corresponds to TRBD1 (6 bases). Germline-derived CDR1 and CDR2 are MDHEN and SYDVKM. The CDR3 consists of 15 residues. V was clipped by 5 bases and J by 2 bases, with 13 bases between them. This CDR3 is CASSPTGFTGNTIYF. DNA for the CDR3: TGTGCCAGCAGTCCCACAGGGTTCACTGGAAACACCATATATTTT.